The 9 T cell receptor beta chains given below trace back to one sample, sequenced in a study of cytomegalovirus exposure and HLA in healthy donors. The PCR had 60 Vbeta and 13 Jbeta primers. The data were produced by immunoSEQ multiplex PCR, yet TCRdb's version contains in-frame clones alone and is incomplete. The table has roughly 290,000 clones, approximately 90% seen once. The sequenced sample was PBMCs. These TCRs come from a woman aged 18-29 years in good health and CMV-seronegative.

CDR3 DNA: TGTGCCAGCAGTAGGGGGACTAGCGGGGGCTACGAGCAGTACTTC. Its protein is CASSRGTSGGYEQYF. The V call is TRBV6-5, the J call TRBJ2-5, with 14 positions matching TRBD2. The J call may not be correct, given that the DNA end is closer to TRBJ2-7. The CDR3 extends over 15 amino acids. The germline CDR1 and CDR2 sequences are MNHEY and SVGAGI.

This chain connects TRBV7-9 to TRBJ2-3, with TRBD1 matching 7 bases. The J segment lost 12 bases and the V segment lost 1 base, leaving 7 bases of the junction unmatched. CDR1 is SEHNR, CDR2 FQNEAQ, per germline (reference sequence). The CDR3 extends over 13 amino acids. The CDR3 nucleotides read TGTGCCAGCAGCTTAGGCGCCGGGACAGTCCAGTATTTT. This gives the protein CASSLGAGTVQYF.

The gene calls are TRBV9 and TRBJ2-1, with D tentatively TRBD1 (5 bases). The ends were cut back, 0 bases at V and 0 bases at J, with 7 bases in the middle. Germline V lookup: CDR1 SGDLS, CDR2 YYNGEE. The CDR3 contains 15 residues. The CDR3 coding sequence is TGTGCCAGCAGCGTAGAAGGGGACTCCTACAATGAGCAGTTCTTC. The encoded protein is CASSVEGDSYNEQFF.

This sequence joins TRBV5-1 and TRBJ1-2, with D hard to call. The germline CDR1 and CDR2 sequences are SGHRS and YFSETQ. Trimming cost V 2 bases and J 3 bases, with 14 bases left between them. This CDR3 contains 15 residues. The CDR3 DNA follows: TGCGCCAGCAGCTTTGGATTCGGGGAGGACTATGGCTACACCTTC. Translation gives CASSFGFGEDYGYTF.

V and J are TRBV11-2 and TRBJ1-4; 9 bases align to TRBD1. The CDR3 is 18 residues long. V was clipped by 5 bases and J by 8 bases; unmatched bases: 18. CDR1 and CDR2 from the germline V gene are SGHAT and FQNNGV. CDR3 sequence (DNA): TGTGCCAGCAGCAAAAGGGGACAGGGTGGGAAACCTTCGGAAAAACTGTTTTTT. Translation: CASSKRGQGGKPSEKLFF.

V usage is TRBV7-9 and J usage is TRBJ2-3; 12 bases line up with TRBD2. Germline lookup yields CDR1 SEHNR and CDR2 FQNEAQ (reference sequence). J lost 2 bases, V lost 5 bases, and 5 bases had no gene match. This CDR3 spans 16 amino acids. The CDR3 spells CASSTLAGGLTDTQYF. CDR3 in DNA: TGTGCCAGCAGCACCCTAGCGGGGGGGCTCACAGATACGCAGTATTTT.

CDR3 coding DNA: TGTGCCAGCAGAAGACAGGGCCCATCTAATGGCTACACCTTC. Translated, it gives CASRRQGPSNGYTF. The rearrangement links TRBV6-5 to TRBJ1-2, with 7 nucleotides matching TRBD1. Per germline, CDR1 MNHEY and CDR2 SVGAGI. J lost 6 bases, V lost 6 bases, and 10 bases had no gene match. The CDR3 runs 14 residues.

CDR3 bases: TGTGCCAGCAGTGAATGGCAGGGAAGTCAGCCCCAGCATTTT. Encoded protein: CASSEWQGSQPQHF. The gene calls are TRBV2 and TRBJ1-5; a weak D match, TRBD1 (5 bases). V lost 2 bases and J 6 bases, leaving 11 bases between the germline ends. CDR1 is SNHLY and CDR2 is FYNNEI in the germline V gene. The CDR3 is 14 amino acids.

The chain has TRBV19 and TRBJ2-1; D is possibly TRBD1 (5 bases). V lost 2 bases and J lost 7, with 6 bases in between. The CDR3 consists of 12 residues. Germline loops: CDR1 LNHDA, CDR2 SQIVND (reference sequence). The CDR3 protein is CASSIQGNEQFF. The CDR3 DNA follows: TGTGCCAGTAGTATACAGGGAAATGAGCAGTTCTTC.